This TCR beta chain was identified during a study of T cells in Graves' hyperthyroidism and ophthalmopathy. On the study more broadly: Peripheral blood specimens were obtained at initial diagnosis, prior to any treatment.

What was amplified from RNA transcripts were TCR beta CDR3 regions. The HTBI set primed first-round TCR CDR3 RT-PCR. Each CDR3 protein is one row after TCRdb ran MiXCR on the multiplex PCR reads. This repertoire shows about 640,000 distinct CDR3 sequences, around 15% found once; its top ten account for 9.5% to 15%. J lost 4 bases, V lost 0 bases, and 4 bases had no gene match. Germline V gene data show CDR1 as MNHEY and CDR2 as SVGEGT. The CDR3 contains 16 residues. The sequencing sample was made of blood. The clonotype was recovered from a woman aged 45-65 years with Graves' ophthalmopathy. The rearrangement links TRBV6-2 or TRBV6-3 to TRBJ2-3; 10 nucleotides line up with TRBD2. In DNA form, the CDR3 reads TGTGCCAGCAGTTACTCTCCTAGCGGGAGTGCAGATACGCAGTATTTT. Protein product: CASSYSPSGSADTQYF.